Sequencing of this T cell receptor (beta chain) was carried out in a study of neoadjuvant nivolumab and ipilimumab in lung cancer. The V gene end was trimmed by 6 bases and the J gene end by 7 bases; junction bases not matched to a gene: 12. The CDR3 runs 15 residues. In germline, CDR1 is SGHTA, CDR2 FQGNSA. Here immunoSEQ multiplex PCR was the method, and the copy in TCRdb shows in-frame clones only, minus some. The top ten clones hold 20% to 25% of a sample with 20,000 to 25,000 clones, roughly 84% of them seen once. The material was peripheral blood, obtained before neoadjuvant nivolumab, alone or with ipilimumab. The sequence came from an adult with non-small cell lung cancer. The chain carries TRBV7-2 and TRBJ2-1, with 7 bases fitting TRBD1. CDR3 sequence: CASRQTGTALNEQFF. CDR3 DNA: TGTGCCAGCAGGCAAACTGGGACAGCCCTTAATGAGCAGTTCTTC.